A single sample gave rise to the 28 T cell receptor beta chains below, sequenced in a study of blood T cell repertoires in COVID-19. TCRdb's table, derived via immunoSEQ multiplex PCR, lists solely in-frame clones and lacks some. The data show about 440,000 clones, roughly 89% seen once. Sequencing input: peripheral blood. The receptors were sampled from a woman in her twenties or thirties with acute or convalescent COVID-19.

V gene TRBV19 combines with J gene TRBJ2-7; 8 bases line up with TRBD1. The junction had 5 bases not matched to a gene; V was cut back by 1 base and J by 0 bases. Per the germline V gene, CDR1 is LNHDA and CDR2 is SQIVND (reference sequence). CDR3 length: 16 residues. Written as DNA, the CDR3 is TGTGCCAGTAGTATAGGTTGGACAGGGATCTCCTACGAGCAGTACTTC. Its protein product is CASSIGWTGISYEQYF.

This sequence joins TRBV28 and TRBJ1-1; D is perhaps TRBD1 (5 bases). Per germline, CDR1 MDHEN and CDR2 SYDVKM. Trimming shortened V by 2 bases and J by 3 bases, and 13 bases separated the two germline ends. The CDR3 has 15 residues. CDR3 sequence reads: CASSLDLGAHTEAFF. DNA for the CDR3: TGTGCCAGCAGTTTAGACCTAGGGGCCCACACTGAAGCTTTCTTT.

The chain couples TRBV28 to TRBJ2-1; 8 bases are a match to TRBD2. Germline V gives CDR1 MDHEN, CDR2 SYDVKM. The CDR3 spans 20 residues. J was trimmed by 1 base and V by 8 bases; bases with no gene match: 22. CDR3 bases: TGTGCCAGCGGACGCGGAGCTCACCGCCGCGGGGGGCCTTCCTACAATGAGCAGTTCTTC. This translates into CASGRGAHRRGGPSYNEQFF.

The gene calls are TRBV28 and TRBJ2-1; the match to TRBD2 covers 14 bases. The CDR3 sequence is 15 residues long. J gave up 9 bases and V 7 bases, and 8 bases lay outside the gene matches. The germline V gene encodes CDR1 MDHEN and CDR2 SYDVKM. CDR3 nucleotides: TGTGCCAGCACGACTAGCGGGGGGGCTTTGGGTGAGCAGTTCTTC. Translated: CASTTSGGALGEQFF. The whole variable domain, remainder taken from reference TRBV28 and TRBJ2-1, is DVKVTQSSRYLVKRTGEKVFLECVQDMDHENMFWYRQDPGLGLRLIYFSYDVKMKEKGDIPEGYSVSREKKERFSLILESASTNQTSMYLCASTTSGGALGEQFFGPGTRLTVL.

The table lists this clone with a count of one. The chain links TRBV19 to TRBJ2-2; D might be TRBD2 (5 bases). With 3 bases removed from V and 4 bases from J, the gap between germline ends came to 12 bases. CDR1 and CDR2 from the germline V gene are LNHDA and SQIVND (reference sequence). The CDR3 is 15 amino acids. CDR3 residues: CASSIRDGGTGELFF. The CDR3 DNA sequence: TGTGCCAGTAGTATCCGTGACGGAGGCACCGGGGAGCTGTTTTTT.

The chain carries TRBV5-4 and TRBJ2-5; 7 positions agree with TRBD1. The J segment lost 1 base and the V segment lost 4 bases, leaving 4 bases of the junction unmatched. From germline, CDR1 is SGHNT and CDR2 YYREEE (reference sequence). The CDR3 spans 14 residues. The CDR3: CASSHGTAQETQYF. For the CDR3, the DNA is TGTGCCAGCAGCCATGGGACAGCCCAAGAGACCCAGTACTTC.

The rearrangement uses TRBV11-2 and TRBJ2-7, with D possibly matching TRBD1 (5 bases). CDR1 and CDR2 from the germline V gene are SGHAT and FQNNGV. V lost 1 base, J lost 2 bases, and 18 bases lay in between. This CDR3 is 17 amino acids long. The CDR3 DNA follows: TGTGCCAGCAGCTTAGTCGGTGACAGCGCTCTGCCCTACGAGCAGTACTTC. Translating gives CASSLVGDSALPYEQYF. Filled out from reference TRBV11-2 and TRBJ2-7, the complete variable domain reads EAGVAQSPRYKIIEKRQSVAFWCNPISGHATLYWYQQILGQGPKLLIQFQNNGVVDDSQLPKDRFSAERLKGVDSTLKIQPAKLEDSAVYLCASSLVGDSALPYEQYFGPGTRLTVT.

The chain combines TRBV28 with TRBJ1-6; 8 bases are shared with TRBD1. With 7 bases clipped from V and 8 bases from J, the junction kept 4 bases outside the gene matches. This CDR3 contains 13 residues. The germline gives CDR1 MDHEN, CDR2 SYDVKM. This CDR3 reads CASTTGAYSPLHF. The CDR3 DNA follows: TGTGCCAGCACGACAGGGGCTTATTCACCCCTCCACTTT.

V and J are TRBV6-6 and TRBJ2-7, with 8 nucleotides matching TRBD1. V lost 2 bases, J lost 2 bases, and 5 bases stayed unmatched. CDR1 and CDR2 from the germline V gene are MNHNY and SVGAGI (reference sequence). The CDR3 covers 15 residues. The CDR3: CASSYKTGVTYEQYF. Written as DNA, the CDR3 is TGTGCCAGCAGTTACAAGACAGGGGTTACCTACGAGCAGTACTTC.

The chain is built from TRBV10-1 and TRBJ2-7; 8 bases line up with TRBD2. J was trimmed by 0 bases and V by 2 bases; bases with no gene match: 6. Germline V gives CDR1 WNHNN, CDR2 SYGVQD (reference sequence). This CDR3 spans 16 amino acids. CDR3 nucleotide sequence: TGCGCCAGCAGTGAGGGAGGCGGGGGGTTCTCCTACGAGCAGTACTTC. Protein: CASSEGGGGFSYEQYF.

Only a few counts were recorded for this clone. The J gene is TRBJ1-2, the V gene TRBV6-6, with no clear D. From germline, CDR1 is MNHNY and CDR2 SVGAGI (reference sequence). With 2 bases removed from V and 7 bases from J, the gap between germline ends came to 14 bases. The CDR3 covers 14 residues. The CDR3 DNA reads TGTGCCAGCAGTTACCTTCCTATATCCGGTGGCTACACCTTC. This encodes CASSYLPISGGYTF.

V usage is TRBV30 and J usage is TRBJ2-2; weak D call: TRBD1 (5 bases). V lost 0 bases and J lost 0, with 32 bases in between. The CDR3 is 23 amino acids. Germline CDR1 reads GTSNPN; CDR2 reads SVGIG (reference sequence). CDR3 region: CAWSVSWVNLEFQGPTNTGELFF. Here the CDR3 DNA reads TGTGCCTGGAGTGTGAGTTGGGTGAACTTAGAATTTCAGGGTCCAACGAACACCGGGGAGCTGTTTTTT.

In nucleotides, the CDR3 is TGTGCCAGCCGAACGACTAGCGGGGGTTACGAGCAGTACTTC. Encoded protein: CASRTTSGGYEQYF. The chain joins TRBV28 to TRBJ2-7; 12 bases line up with TRBD2. Trimming removed 8 bases from V and 4 bases from J; junction bases left unmatched: 6. The CDR3 extends over 14 amino acids. The germline V gene encodes CDR1 MDHEN and CDR2 SYDVKM.

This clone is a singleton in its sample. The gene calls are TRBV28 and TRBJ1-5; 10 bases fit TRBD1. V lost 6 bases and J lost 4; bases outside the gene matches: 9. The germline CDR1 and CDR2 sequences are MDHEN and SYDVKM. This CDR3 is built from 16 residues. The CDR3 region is CASRSPDRGLNQPQHF. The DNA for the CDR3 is TGTGCCAGCAGGAGCCCAGACAGGGGGCTGAATCAGCCCCAGCATTTT.

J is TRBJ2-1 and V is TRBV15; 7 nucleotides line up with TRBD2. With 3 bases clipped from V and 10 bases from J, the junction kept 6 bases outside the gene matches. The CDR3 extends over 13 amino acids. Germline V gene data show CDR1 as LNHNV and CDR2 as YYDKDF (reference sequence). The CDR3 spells CATSSGEGMEQFF. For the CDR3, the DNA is TGTGCCACCAGCAGCGGGGAGGGGATGGAGCAGTTCTTC.

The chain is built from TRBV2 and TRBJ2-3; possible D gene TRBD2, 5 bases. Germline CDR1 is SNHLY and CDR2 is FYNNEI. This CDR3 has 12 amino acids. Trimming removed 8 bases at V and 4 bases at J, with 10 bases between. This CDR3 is CASCAGPDTQYF. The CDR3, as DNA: TGTGCCAGCTGTGCGGGTCCAGATACGCAGTATTTT.

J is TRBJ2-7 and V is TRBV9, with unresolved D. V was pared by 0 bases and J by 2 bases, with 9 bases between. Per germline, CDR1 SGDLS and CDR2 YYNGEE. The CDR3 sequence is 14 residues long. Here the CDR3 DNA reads TGTGCCAGCAGCGTAGGTCTAGGAACCTACGAGCAGTACTTC. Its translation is CASSVGLGTYEQYF.

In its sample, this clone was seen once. CDR3 residues: CASSLLPGPEQYF. CDR3 DNA sequence: TGTGCCAGCAGCTTACTCCCAGGGCCCGAGCAGTACTTC. The chain links TRBV7-3 to TRBJ2-7; perhaps TRBD1 as D (5 bases). V lost 2 bases and J lost 6, with 11 bases in between. This CDR3 has 13 residues. Germline CDR1 and CDR2: SGHTA and FQGTGA.

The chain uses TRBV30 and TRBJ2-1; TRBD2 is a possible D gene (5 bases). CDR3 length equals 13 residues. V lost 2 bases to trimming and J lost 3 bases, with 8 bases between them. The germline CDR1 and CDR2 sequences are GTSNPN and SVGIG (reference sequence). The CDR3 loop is CAWSTRGYNEQFF. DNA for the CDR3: TGTGCCTGGAGTACACGGGGCTACAATGAGCAGTTCTTC.

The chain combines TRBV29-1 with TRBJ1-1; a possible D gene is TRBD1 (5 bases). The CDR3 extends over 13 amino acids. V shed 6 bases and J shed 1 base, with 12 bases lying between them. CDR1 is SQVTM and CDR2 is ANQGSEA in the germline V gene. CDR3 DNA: TGCAGCGTCCACGGACAAACGAACACTGAAGCTTTCTTT. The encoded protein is CSVHGQTNTEAFF. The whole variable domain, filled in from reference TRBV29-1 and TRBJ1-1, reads SAVISQKPSRDICQRGTSLTIQCQVDSQVTMMFWYRQQPGQSLTLIATANQGSEATYESGFVIDKFPISRPNLTFSTLTVSNMSPEDSSIYLCSVHGQTNTEAFFGQGTRLTVV.

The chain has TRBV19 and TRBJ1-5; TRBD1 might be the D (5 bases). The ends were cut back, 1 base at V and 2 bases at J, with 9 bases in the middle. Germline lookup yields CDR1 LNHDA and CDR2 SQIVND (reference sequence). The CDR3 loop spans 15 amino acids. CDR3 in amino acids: CASSIVWGGNQPQHF. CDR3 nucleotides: TGTGCCAGTAGTATAGTCTGGGGGGGCAATCAGCCCCAGCATTTT.

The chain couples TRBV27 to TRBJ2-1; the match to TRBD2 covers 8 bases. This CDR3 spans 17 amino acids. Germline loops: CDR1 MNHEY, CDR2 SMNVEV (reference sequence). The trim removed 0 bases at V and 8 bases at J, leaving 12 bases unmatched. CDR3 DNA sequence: TGTGCCAGCAGTTTATCTAAGGGCGGGGGGCGTACTTATGAGCAGTTCTTC. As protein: CASSLSKGGGRTYEQFF.

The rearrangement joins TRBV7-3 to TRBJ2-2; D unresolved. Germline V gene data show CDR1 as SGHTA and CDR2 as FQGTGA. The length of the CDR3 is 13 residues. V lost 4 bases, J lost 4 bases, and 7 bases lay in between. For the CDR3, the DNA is TGTGCCAGCAGCTCGAGTGGCACCGGGGAGCTGTTTTTT. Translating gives CASSSSGTGELFF.

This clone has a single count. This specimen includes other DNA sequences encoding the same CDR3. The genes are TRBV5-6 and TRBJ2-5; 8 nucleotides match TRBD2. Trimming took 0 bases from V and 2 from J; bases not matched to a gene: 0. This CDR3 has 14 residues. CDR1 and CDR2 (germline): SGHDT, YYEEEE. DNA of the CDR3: TGTGCCAGCAGCTTGGGCGGGGGGCAAGAGACCCAGTACTTC. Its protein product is CASSLGGGQETQYF.

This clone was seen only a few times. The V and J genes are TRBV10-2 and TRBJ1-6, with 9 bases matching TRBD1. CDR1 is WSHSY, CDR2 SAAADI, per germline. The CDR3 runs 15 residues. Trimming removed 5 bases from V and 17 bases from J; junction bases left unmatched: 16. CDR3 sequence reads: CASSREPGQGSFFHF. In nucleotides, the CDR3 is TGCGCCAGCAGTAGAGAACCGGGACAGGGTTCGTTCTTCCACTTT.

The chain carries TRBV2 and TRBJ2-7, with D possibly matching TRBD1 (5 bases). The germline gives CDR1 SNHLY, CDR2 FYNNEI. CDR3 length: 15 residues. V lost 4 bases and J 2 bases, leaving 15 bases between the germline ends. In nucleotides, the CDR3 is TGTGCCAGCAGTGCCGAAAGGGGATCACCCTACGAGCAGTACTTC. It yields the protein CASSAERGSPYEQYF.

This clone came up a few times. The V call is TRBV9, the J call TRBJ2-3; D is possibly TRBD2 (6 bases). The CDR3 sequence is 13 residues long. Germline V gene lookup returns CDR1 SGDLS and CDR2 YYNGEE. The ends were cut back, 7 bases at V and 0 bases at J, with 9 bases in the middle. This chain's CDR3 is CASGSGSTDTQYF. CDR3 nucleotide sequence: TGTGCCAGCGGTAGCGGAAGCACAGATACGCAGTATTTT.

CDR3 loop: CASGTRTVSPLHF. For the CDR3, the DNA is TGTGCTAGTGGTACTAGGACAGTCTCACCCCTCCACTTT. This chain links TRBV12-5 with TRBJ1-6; possibly TRBD1 for D (6 bases). The germline V gene has CDR1 LGHNT and CDR2 FRNRAP. The V end was cut by 5 bases, the J end by 10 bases, with 12 bases between. This CDR3 contains 13 residues.